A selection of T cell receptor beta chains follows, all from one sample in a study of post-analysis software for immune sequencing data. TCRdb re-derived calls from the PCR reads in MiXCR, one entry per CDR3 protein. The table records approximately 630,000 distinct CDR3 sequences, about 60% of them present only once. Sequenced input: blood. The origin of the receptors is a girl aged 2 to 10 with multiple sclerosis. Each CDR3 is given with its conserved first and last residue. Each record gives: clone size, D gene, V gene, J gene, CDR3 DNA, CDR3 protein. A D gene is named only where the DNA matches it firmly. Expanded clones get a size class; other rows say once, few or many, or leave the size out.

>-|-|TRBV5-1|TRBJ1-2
TGCGCCAGCAGCTTGAGAGCGTCAGAACTTAACTATGGCTACACCTTC
CASSLRASELNYGYTF
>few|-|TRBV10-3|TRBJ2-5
TGTGCCATCAGTGAGTCGGGGCGGTCACAAGAGACCCAGTACTTC
CAISESGRSQETQYF
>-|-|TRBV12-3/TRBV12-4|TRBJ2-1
TGTGCCAGCAGTTCAGGGTTCTCCTACAATGAGCAGTTCTTC
CASSSGFSYNEQFF
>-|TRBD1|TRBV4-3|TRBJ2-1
TGCGCCAGCAGCCCATATACGGGACAGTACAATGAGCAGTTCTTC
CASSPYTGQYNEQFF
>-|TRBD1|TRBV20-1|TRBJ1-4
TGCAGTGCTAGAGGAGGACAGGGTTCGAAAAAACTGTTTTTT
CSARGGQGSKKLFF
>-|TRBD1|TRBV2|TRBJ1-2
TGCGCCAGCAGTGAAGCGACAGGGGCAACTTTTTTCCTCTATGGCTACACCTTC
CASSEATGATFFLYGYTF
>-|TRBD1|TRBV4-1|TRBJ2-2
TGCGCCAGCAGCCAACTGGAGACAGGGGCGTCAGCCGGGGAGCTGTTTTTT
CASSQLETGASAGELFF
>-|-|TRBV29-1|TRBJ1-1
TGCAGCGCCGGAGAGGCCTCGAACACTGAAGCTTTCTTT
CSAGEASNTEAFF
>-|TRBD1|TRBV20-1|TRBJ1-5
TGCAGTGCTAGCCGGGACAGACCTAATCAGCCCCAGCATTTT
CSASRDRPNQPQHF
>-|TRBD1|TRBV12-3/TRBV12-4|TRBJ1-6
TGTGCCAGCACCGGGACAGAGCATAATTCACCCCTCCACTTT
CASTGTEHNSPLHF
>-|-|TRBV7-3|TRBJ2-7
TGTGCCAGCAGCCCCTCCTCTGGGTGGGACTACGAGCAGTACTTC
CASSPSSGWDYEQYF
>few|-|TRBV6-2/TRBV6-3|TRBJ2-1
TGTGCCAGCAAGGTCGGGAGTGGGTCCTACAATGAGCAGTTCTTC
CASKVGSGSYNEQFF
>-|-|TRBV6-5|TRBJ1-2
TGTGCCAGCAGTACATCGGTGAATTCCTATGGCTACACCTTC
CASSTSVNSYGYTF
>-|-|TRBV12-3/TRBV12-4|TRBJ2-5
TGTGCCAGCACCTCATCAGCGGTGGAGGAGACCCAGTACTTC
CASTSSAVEETQYF
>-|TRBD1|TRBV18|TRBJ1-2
TGTGCCAGCTCACCAATGGAGGGGACAGTGGACTATGGCTACACCTTC
CASSPMEGTVDYGYTF
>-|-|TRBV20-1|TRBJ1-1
TGCAGTGCTCCCACCGGGACAATTACTGAAGCTTTCTTT
CSAPTGTITEAFF
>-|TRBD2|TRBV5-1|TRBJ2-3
TGCGCCAGCAGCTCGGGACTAGCGTCAAATACGCAGTATTTT
CASSSGLASNTQYF
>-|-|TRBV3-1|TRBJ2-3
TGTGCCAGCAGCCAAAGGGGGTCGGATACGCAGTATTTT
CASSQRGSDTQYF
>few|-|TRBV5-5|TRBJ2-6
TGTGCCAGCAGCCGCCCTGGGGCTGGGGCCAACGTCCTGACTTTC
CASSRPGAGANVLTF
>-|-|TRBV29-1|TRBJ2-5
TGCAGCGTTGTGCGACTCAGGGGAGAGACCCAGTACTTC
CSVVRLRGETQYF
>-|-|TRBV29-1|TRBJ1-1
TGCAGCGTTGAACGAGGGGCCACTGAAGCTTTCTTT
CSVERGATEAFF
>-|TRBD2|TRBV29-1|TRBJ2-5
TGCAGCGTTGAAACTAGCGGGGGGAAGATAGAGACCCAGTACTTC
CSVETSGGKIETQYF
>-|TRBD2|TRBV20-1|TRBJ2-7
TGCAGTGCTAGAGGAGGCGGGAGAGGCTACGAGCAGTACTTC
CSARGGGRGYEQYF
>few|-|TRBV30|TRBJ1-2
TGTGCCTGGAGTGTACATGCTTATGGCTACACCTTC
CAWSVHAYGYTF
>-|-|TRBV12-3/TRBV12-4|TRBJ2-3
TGTGCCAGCAGTCTCCGGGGTAGCTACGGAGCAGATACGCAGTATTTT
CASSLRGSYGADTQYF
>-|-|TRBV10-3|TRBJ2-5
TGTGCCAGGACGAACGAGACCCAGTACTTC
CARTNETQYF
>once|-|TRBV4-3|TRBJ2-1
TGCGCCAGCAGCCAAGATGTGGGCGTGCGGGGGCAGTTCTTC
CASSQDVGVRGQFF
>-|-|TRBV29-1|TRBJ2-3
TGCAGCGTTGACAGACAAGATACGCAGTATTTT
CSVDRQDTQYF
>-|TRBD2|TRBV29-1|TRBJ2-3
TGCAGCGGTCAAGAACTAGCGGTAGGGGATACGCCGTATTTT
CSGQELAVGDTPYF
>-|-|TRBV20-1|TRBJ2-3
TGCAGTGCTAGGATTACAGGGATAGATACGCAGTATTTT
CSARITGIDTQYF
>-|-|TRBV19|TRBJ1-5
TGTGCCAGTAGTATTGTCGAGGGGCAAAATCAGCCCCAGCATTTT
CASSIVEGQNQPQHF
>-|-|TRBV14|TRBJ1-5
TGTGCCAGCAGCCAAGAAGGAGGGGATAGCAATCAGCCCCAGCATTTT
CASSQEGGDSNQPQHF
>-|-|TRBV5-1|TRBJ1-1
TGCGCCAGCAGCTTGCGGGGAGATGACACTGAAGCTTTCTTT
CASSLRGDDTEAFF
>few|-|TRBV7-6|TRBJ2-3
TGTGCCAGCAGCTTAGATTATCCGGCTACCACAGATACGCAGTATTTT
CASSLDYPATTDTQYF
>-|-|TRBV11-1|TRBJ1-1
TGTGCCAGCAGCGCCTGGGATGGGGGAGGGACTGAAGCTTTCTTT
CASSAWDGGGTEAFF
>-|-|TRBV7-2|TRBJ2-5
TGTGCCAGCAGCTTAGCAGGACGGAAACAAGAGACCCAGTACTTC
CASSLAGRKQETQYF
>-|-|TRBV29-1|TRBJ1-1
TGCAGCGGCGAGGGGGGGACTGAAGCTTTCTTT
CSGEGGTEAFF
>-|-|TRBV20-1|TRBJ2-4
TGCAGTGCTAGAGATCATAGGGCTTGGGCGGACATTCAGTACTTC
CSARDHRAWADIQYF
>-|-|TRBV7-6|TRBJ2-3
TGTGCCAGCAGCTCGGAACCTAGAGGAACGCAGTATTTT
CASSSEPRGTQYF
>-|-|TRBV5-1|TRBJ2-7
TGCGCCAGCAGCTTACTACAGTCCTACGAGCAGTACTTC
CASSLLQSYEQYF
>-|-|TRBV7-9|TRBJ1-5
TGTGCCAGCAGCTCTACTGCGACAGGTTATAGCAATCAGCCCCAGCATTTT
CASSSTATGYSNQPQHF
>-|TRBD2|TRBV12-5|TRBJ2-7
TGTGCTAGTGGTCTTATAGCGGGAGGTAGCTCCTACGAGCAGTACTTC
CASGLIAGGSSYEQYF
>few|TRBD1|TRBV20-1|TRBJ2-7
TGCAGTGCGGACAGGGTTTCCGAGCAGTACTTC
CSADRVSEQYF
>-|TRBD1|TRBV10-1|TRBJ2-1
TGCGCCAGCAGTTTGACAGGGGGCGGGATGGGTGAGCAGTTCTTC
CASSLTGGGMGEQFF
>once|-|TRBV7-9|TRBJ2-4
TGTGCCAGCAGCCCCTACGTTAATTCTATAGCCAAAAACATTCAGTACTTC
CASSPYVNSIAKNIQYF
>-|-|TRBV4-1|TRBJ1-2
TGCGCCAGCAGCCAAGAAAGGATAAAGACGTGGCAGGCGATTAATCCCTATGGCTACACCTTC
CASSQERIKTWQAINPYGYTF
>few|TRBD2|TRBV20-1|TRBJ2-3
TGCAGTGCTCCCTTAACGGGGGGGCCAACAGATACGCAGTATTTT
CSAPLTGGPTDTQYF
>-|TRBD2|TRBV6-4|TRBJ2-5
TGTGCCAGCAGTGCTACGGGGGGTTCCCAAGAGACCCAGTACTTC
CASSATGGSQETQYF
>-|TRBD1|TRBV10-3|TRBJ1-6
TGTGCCATCAGTGAGCAGGGGGCCTATAATTCACCCCTCCACTTT
CAISEQGAYNSPLHF
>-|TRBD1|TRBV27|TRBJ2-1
TGTGCCAGCAGTTTAGCTACAGGGGCCTACAATGAGCAGTTCTTC
CASSLATGAYNEQFF
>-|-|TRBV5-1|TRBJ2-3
TGCGCCAGCAGCCCCGAGACCTTCACAGATACGCAGTATTTT
CASSPETFTDTQYF
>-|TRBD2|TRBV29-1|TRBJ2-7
TGCAGCGCAATGGGACTAGCGGGCCCCTACGAGCAGTACTTC
CSAMGLAGPYEQYF
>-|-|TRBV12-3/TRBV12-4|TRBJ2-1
TGTGCCAGCAGTCTCCGAAACTTACGGTGGGGGAAGGGTGAGCAGTTCTTC
CASSLRNLRWGKGEQFF